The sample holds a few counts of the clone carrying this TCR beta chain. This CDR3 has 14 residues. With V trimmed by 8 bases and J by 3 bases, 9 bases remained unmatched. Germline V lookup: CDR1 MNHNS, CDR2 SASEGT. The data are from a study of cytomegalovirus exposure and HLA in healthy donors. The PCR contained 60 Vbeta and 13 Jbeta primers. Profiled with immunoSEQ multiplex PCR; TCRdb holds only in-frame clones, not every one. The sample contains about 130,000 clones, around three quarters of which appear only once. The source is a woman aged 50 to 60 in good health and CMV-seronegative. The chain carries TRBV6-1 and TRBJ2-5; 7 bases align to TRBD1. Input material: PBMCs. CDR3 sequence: CASDLQGRKETQYF. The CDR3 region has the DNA TGTGCCAGCGATTTACAGGGGCGGAAAGAGACCCAGTACTTC.